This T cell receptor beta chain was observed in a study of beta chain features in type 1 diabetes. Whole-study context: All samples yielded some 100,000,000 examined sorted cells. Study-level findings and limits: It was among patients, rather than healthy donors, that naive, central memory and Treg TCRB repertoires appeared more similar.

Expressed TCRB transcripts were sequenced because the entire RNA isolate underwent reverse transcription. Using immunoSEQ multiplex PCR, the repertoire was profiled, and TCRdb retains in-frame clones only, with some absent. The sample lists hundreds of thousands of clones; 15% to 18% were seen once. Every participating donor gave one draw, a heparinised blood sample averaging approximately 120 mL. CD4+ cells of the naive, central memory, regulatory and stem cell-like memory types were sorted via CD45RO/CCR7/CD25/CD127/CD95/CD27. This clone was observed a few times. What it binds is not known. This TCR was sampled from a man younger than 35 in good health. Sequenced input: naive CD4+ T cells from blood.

CDR3 region: CASSLAGGFYNEQFF. CDR3 nucleotide sequence: TGCGCCAGCAGCTTGGCGGGAGGGTTCTACAATGAGCAGTTCTTC. The chain joins TRBV5-1 to TRBJ2-1; 8 bases are shared with TRBD2. The CDR3 spans 15 residues. V shed 0 bases, J shed 3 bases, and the junction held 2 bases outside the gene matches. Germline CDR1 reads SGHRS; CDR2 reads YFSETQ. The entire variable domain, with the rest obtained from reference TRBV5-1 and TRBJ2-1, is as follows: KAGVTQTPRYLIKTRGQQVTLSCSPISGHRSVSWYQQTPGQGLQFLFEYFSETQRNKGNFPGRFSGRQFSNSRSEMNVSTLELGDSALYLCASSLAGGFYNEQFFGPGTRLTVL.